This T cell receptor (beta chain) comes out of a study of blood T cell repertoires in COVID-19. The assay was immunoSEQ multiplex PCR, and TCRdb's table has in-frame clones only and misses some. The sample includes roughly 190,000 clones, about four fifths of them seen just once. Sequenced: peripheral blood. The TCR originated in a man in his sixties with acute or convalescent COVID-19.

In DNA, the CDR3 is TGTGCCAGCAGCTTACGTGGACACTTGAATTCACCCCTCCACTTT. Protein sequence: CASSLRGHLNSPLHF. V gene TRBV13 combines with J gene TRBJ1-6; D possibly corresponds to TRBD1 (5 bases). CDR1 and CDR2 (germline): PRHDT, FYEKMQ (reference sequence). Trimming pared 2 bases from V and 7 bases from J, leaving 12 bases between. The CDR3 is 15 amino acids.